The 17 T cell receptor beta chains in this list originate from one sample, sequenced in a study of early T cells in non-severe SARS-CoV-2 infection. MiXCR was run by TCRdb on the 5' RACE reads, yielding one entry per CDR3 protein. This sample has tens of thousands of distinct CDR3 sequences, with under 8% found just once. The source was whole blood, collected at baseline. The receptors shown here come from an adult who was a healthcare worker with PCR-confirmed SARS-CoV-2 infection or an uninfected control (not recorded which).

This clonotype was seen a handful of times. The V and J genes are TRBV7-3 and TRBJ2-3, with 8 positions matching TRBD2. The CDR3 contains 13 residues. Germline lookup yields CDR1 SGHTA and CDR2 FQGTGA. V gave up 3 bases and J gave up 9 bases; unmatched junction bases: 5. CDR3 in amino acids: CASSFMIAGTQYF. DNA for the CDR3: TGTGCCAGCAGCTTCATGATAGCGGGGACGCAGTATTTT.

V is TRBV29-1 and J is TRBJ1-1, with 11 bases lining up with TRBD1. The CDR3 is 14 amino acids. The V gene end was trimmed by 2 bases and the J gene end by 5 bases; junction bases not matched to a gene: 4. Germline lookup yields CDR1 SQVTM and CDR2 ANQGSEA. The CDR3 loop reads CSVERTGGKTEAFF. For the CDR3, the DNA is TGCAGCGTTGAAAGGACAGGGGGCAAAACTGAAGCTTTCTTT. Filled out from reference TRBV29-1 and TRBJ1-1, the complete variable domain reads SAVISQKPSRDICQRGTSLTIQCQVDSQVTMMFWYRQQPGQSLTLIATANQGSEATYESGFVIDKFPISRPNLTFSTLTVSNMSPEDSSIYLCSVERTGGKTEAFFGQGTRLTVV.

This clonotype was observed a handful of times. V gene TRBV12-3 or TRBV12-4 combines with J gene TRBJ2-2; D remains ambiguous. The CDR3 totals 15 residues. Trimming pared 5 bases from V and 4 bases from J, leaving 14 bases between. This CDR3 is CASSPLSFATGELFF. The CDR3 DNA reads TGTGCCAGCAGTCCCCTCTCCTTTGCCACCGGGGAGCTGTTTTTT.

This clonotype has ten or more counts. The chain carries TRBV18 and TRBJ1-5, with TRBD1 matching 7 bases. V was clipped by 5 bases and J by 2 bases; unmatched bases: 9. The germline gives CDR1 KGHSH, CDR2 LQKENI. CDR3 length: 16 amino acids. For the CDR3, the DNA is TGTGCCAGCTCAACCCTAACAGGGGATGGCAATCAGCCCCAGCATTTT. Translated: CASSTLTGDGNQPQHF.

This chain connects TRBV29-1 to TRBJ2-2, with D perhaps matching TRBD2 (6 bases). The CDR3 runs to 14 residues. CDR1 SQVTM and CDR2 ANQGSEA come from the germline V gene. The V end was cut by 6 bases, the J end by 0 bases, with 11 bases between. Written as DNA, the CDR3 is TGCAGCGTGGTACGGGAGTCGAACACCGGGGAGCTGTTTTTT. It is translated as CSVVRESNTGELFF.

Many counts were recorded for this clonotype. The chain is built from TRBV4-3 and TRBJ1-1, with TRBD1 matching over 10 bases. This CDR3 region has 15 residues. Trimming removed 0 bases from V and 8 bases from J; junction bases left unmatched: 6. CDR1 LGHNA and CDR2 YSLEER come from the germline V gene. CDR3 region: CASSQDSGQGGEAFF. The CDR3 DNA reads TGCGCCAGCAGCCAAGATTCAGGACAGGGGGGAGAAGCTTTCTTT.

This clonotype has a count of ten or more. The rearrangement uses TRBV19 and TRBJ2-1; D gene unclear. V gave up 9 bases and J gave up 0 bases, with 3 bases separating them. Germline V gene sequence: CDR1 LNHDA, CDR2 SQIVND (reference sequence). The CDR3 length is 11 residues. The CDR3 region has the DNA TGTGCCAGCAGCTCCTACAATGAGCAGTTCTTC. Encoded protein: CASSSYNEQFF.

This clonotype has a count of ten or more. This chain connects TRBV7-2 to TRBJ2-7; maybe TRBD1 (6 bases). Trimming pared 5 bases from V and 3 bases from J, leaving 17 bases between. The germline gives CDR1 SGHTA, CDR2 FQGNSA. The CDR3 is 15 residues long. The DNA for the CDR3 is TGTGCCAGCAGCGACGCCGGGGACACCGGCTACGAGCAGTACTTC. It is translated as CASSDAGDTGYEQYF.

This clonotype has ten or more counts. The chain carries TRBV20-1 and TRBJ1-3, with D unclear. Germline CDR1 and CDR2: DFQATT and SNEGSKA (reference sequence). Trimming took 2 bases from V and 3 from J, leaving 11 bases between them. The CDR3 totals 14 residues. The CDR3 loop is CSARSPQNGNTIYF. For the CDR3, the DNA is TGCAGTGCTAGAAGCCCACAGAATGGAAACACCATATATTTT.

The sample holds many counts of this clonotype. The chain recombines TRBV5-5 with TRBJ2-2, with D perhaps being TRBD1 or TRBD2 (5 bases each). The CDR3 length is 15 residues. Trimming cost V 4 bases and J 5 bases, with 15 bases left between them. Germline CDR1 is SGHKS and CDR2 is YYEKEE (reference sequence). DNA for the CDR3: TGTGCCAGCAGCACGAGGGACGGCCAGACCGGGGAGCTGTTTTTT. It encodes CASSTRDGQTGELFF. Supplemented by reference TRBV5-5 and TRBJ2-2, the full variable domain reads DAGVTQSPTHLIKTRGQQVTLRCSPISGHKSVSWYQQVLGQGPQFIFQYYEKEERGRGNFPDRFSARQFPNYSSELNVNALLLGDSALYLCASSTRDGQTGELFFGEGSRLTVL.

This clonotype was found many times. The chain couples TRBV7-2 to TRBJ2-7; D may be TRBD1 (6 bases). CDR1 and CDR2 from the germline V gene are SGHTA and FQGNSA. With 6 bases removed from V and 4 bases from J, the gap between germline ends came to 13 bases. The CDR3 covers 13 residues. The CDR3 sequence is CASRLQGSYEQYF. The CDR3 DNA follows: TGTGCCAGCAGGTTACAGGGTTCGTACGAGCAGTACTTC.

The genes are TRBV12-5 and TRBJ2-7; 10 bases map to TRBD1. V dropped 1 base and J dropped 3; count of bases not matched to a gene: 12. This CDR3 has 18 residues. Germline CDR1 reads LGHNT; CDR2 reads FRNRAP. The CDR3, as DNA: TGTGCTAGTGGTTTGGGCCCCCCCCGGACAGGGGGTCTCTACGAGCAGTACTTC. This codes for CASGLGPPRTGGLYEQYF.

V is TRBV28 and J is TRBJ1-5; weak D call: TRBD1 (5 bases). V was clipped by 3 bases and J by 0 bases, with 9 bases between them. The germline V gene has CDR1 MDHEN and CDR2 SYDVKM. This CDR3 is 15 amino acids long. CDR3 region: CASSLGQYSNQPQHF. The CDR3 coding sequence is TGTGCCAGCAGTTTGGGGCAGTATAGCAATCAGCCCCAGCATTTT.

This clonotype occurred a few times. The genes are TRBV18 and TRBJ2-7; D perhaps matches TRBD2 (7 bases). The CDR3 runs to 13 residues. CDR1 and CDR2 (germline): KGHSH, LQKENI. The V and J ends lost 3 bases and 6 bases respectively, with 12 bases between them. Written as DNA, the CDR3 is TGTGCCAGCTCACCCCAAGGGGGGGGCGAGCAGTACTTC. It yields the protein CASSPQGGGEQYF.

This clonotype was counted many times. The genes are TRBV20-1 and TRBJ1-2; D unresolved. This CDR3 has 11 residues. V lost 3 bases and J 4 bases, leaving 6 bases between the germline ends. Germline loops: CDR1 DFQATT, CDR2 SNEGSKA (reference sequence). The CDR3 DNA reads TGCAGTGCTAGTGTAGTCTATGGCTACACCTTC. It encodes CSASVVYGYTF.

The rearrangement joins TRBV6-5 to TRBJ1-4; 11 bases are shared with TRBD1. With V trimmed by 4 bases and J by 5 bases, 0 bases remained unmatched. Germline V CDR1 and CDR2: MNHEY, SVGAGI. This CDR3 is 14 amino acids long. CDR3 region: CASSWDRGNEKLFF. In DNA form, the CDR3 reads TGTGCCAGCAGTTGGGACAGGGGGAATGAAAAACTGTTTTTT.

This clonotype was counted many times. The chain recombines TRBV20-1 with TRBJ2-1; possibly TRBD2 for D (5 bases). The CDR3 loop spans 17 amino acids. V lost 3 bases and J lost 4, with 22 bases in between. Germline CDR1 is DFQATT and CDR2 is SNEGSKA (reference sequence). The DNA for the CDR3 is TGCAGTGCTAGGACCCTAGACCTCGGGATAATTTACAATGAGCAGTTCTTC. Protein sequence: CSARTLDLGIIYNEQFF.